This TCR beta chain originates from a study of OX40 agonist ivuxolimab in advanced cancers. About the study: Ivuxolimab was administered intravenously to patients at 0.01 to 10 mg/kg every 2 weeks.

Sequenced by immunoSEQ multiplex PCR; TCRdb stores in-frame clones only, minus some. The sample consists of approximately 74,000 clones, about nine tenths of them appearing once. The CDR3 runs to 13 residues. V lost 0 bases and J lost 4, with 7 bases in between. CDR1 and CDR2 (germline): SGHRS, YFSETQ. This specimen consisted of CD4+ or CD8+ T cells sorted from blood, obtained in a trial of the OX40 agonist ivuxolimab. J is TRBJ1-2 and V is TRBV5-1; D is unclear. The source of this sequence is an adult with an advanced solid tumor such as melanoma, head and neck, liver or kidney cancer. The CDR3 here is CASSLAGSYGYTF. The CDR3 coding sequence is TGCGCCAGCAGCTTGGCCGGGAGCTATGGCTACACCTTC.